These 2 T cell receptor beta chains share one sample of origin, sequenced in a study of blood T cell repertoires in COVID-19. TCRdb's copy holds only in-frame clones and misses some; the assay was immunoSEQ multiplex PCR. This table has about 480,000 clones, around 87% appearing once. Sequencing input: PBMCs or T cells enriched from blood (not recorded which). The receptors here all came from a woman between 35 and 50 years old who had recovered from COVID-19.

J is TRBJ1-2 and V is TRBV9, with a weak D call TRBD1 (6 bases). The CDR3 is 14 residues long. Trimming took off 3 bases at V and 5 bases at J, with 14 bases between the two ends. CDR1 and CDR2 (germline): SGDLS, YYNGEE. The CDR3 spells CASSDTGTPYGYTF. DNA for the CDR3: TGTGCCAGCAGCGATACCGGGACACCATATGGCTACACCTTC.

The rearrangement links TRBV28 to TRBJ2-7; a weak D match, TRBD2 (6 bases). Between the trimmed V and J ends, which lost 6 bases and 3 bases, there was a span of 12 bases. Per germline, CDR1 MDHEN and CDR2 SYDVKM. The CDR3 has 13 amino acids. For the CDR3, the DNA is TGTGCCAGCAGCGCTTGGGGACTCTACGAGCAGTACTTC. Translated, it gives CASSAWGLYEQYF.